Below, one T cell receptor beta chain is given with its context. What it recognizes is unknown. The CDR3 runs 12 residues. V dropped 5 bases and J dropped 10 bases, with 15 bases sitting between them. Looked up from germline, CDR1 is SGHDT and CDR2 is YYEEEE. The data are from a study of blood T cell dynamics during melanoma immunotherapy. Findings and caveats of the study: Among sorted CD8+ subsets, immune-effector cells had the highest clonality and cell-free DNA similarity. It remained unknown if the driving T cell clones were melanoma-specific.

Indicated time point: week 3, after first cycle of checkpoint inhibitor. Sequencing used immunoSEQ multiplex PCR; TCRdb keeps in-frame clones, though not all of them. The repertoire includes about 16,000 clones, approximately 94% of them detected once, and around 0.2% sits in the top ten. The chain joins TRBV5-6 to TRBJ2-5; a possible D gene is TRBD1 (5 bases). Source: effector memory CD8+ T cells from blood, taken from a patient treated with checkpoint blockade. The TCR was taken from a human donor with melanoma. The CDR3: CASSQGRHSQYF. DNA of the CDR3: TGTGCCAGCAGTCAGGGTCGGCACAGCCAGTACTTC.